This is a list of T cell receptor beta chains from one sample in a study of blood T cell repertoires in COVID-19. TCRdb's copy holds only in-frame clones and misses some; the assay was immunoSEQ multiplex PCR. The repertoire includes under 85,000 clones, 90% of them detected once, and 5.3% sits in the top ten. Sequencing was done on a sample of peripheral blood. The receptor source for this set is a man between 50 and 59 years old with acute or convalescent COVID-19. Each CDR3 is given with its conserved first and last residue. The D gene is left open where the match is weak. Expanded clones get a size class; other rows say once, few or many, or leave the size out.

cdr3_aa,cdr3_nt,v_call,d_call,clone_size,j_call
CASSGPVGVNTEAFF,TGTGCCAGCAGCGGACCCGTCGGGGTGAACACTGAAGCTTTCTTT,TRBV7-9,-,few,TRBJ1-1
CASSDIGSEEAFF,TGTGCCAGCAGTGATATTGGTAGCGAAGAAGCTTTCTTT,TRBV2,-,-,TRBJ1-1
CASSPFLTSFHEQFF,TGTGCCAGCAGCCCATTCCTGACTAGTTTCCATGAGCAGTTCTTC,TRBV3-1/TRBV3-2,-,-,TRBJ2-1
CASEALGGGGYTF,TGTGCCAGCGAGGCGTTGGGGGGAGGTGGCTACACCTTC,TRBV9,-,-,TRBJ1-2
CASSSLNEQFF,TGTGCCAGCAGTTCCCTCAATGAGCAGTTCTTC,TRBV6-5,-,-,TRBJ2-1
CATSIGRGYGNTEAFF,TGTGCCACCAGCATAGGCAGGGGTTATGGGAACACTGAAGCTTTCTTT,TRBV15,-,-,TRBJ1-1
CAISDVLQGTGELFF,TGTGCCATCAGTGACGTTTTACAGGGCACCGGGGAGCTGTTTTTT,TRBV10-3,-,-,TRBJ2-2
CASSVQPAGRGEQYF,TGTGCCAGCAGCGTTCAGCCAGCGGGAAGGGGCGAGCAGTACTTC,TRBV9,TRBD2,-,TRBJ2-7
CASSQQRGNQPQHF,TGTGCCAGCAGCCAGCAGAGGGGCAATCAGCCCCAGCATTTT,TRBV7-8,-,-,TRBJ1-5
CASSLRGGGSYNEQFF,TGTGCCAGCAGTTTACGTGGAGGCGGCTCCTACAATGAGCAGTTCTTC,TRBV27,-,-,TRBJ2-1
CASSQLEAQAFF,TGTGCCAGCAGCCAACTAGAGGCCCAGGCTTTCTTT,TRBV3-1/TRBV3-2,-,-,TRBJ1-1
CARSCWLVTGELFF,TGTGCCAGAAGCTGCTGGCTGGTCACCGGGGAGCTGTTTTTT,TRBV5-3,-,-,TRBJ2-2
CASSTLQGLAGEQFF,TGTGCCAGCAGCACACTACAAGGACTAGCCGGGGAGCAGTTCTTC,TRBV6-2/TRBV6-3,TRBD2,-,TRBJ2-1
CASSSRLDSGITHEQYF,TGTGCCAGCAGCTCCCGACTTGATAGCGGGATTACCCACGAGCAGTACTTC,TRBV7-6,TRBD2,-,TRBJ2-7
CASSRDRGRGTEAFF,TGTGCCAGCAGCCGCGACAGGGGGCGCGGTACTGAAGCTTTCTTT,TRBV7-2,TRBD1,-,TRBJ1-1
CASRGIGVRGYGYTF,TGTGCCAGCAGAGGGATTGGGGTACGGGGCTATGGCTACACCTTC,TRBV6-5,-,-,TRBJ1-2
CASSLGGRGDTQYF,TGTGCCAGCAGTTTAGGGGGGCGGGGGGATACGCAGTATTTT,TRBV27,-,-,TRBJ2-3
CASRPMGPTNEKLFF,TGTGCCAGCAGACCCATGGGGCCGACTAATGAAAAACTGTTTTTT,TRBV6-5,-,-,TRBJ1-4
CASSSGLAGGPGGELFF,TGCGCCAGCAGCTCTGGACTAGCGGGAGGCCCTGGCGGGGAGCTGTTTTTT,TRBV5-1,TRBD2,-,TRBJ2-2
CASSGTGRRAEKLFF,TGTGCCAGTAGTGGTACAGGGAGACGGGCTGAAAAACTGTTTTTT,TRBV19,-,-,TRBJ1-4
CASTSSGTHNEQFF,TGTGCCAGCACCTCAAGCGGCACACACAATGAGCAGTTCTTC,TRBV6-6,-,-,TRBJ2-1
CASSLPLAGSDEQYF,TGTGCCAGCAGCTTACCGCTAGCGGGATCGGACGAGCAGTACTTC,TRBV7-9,TRBD2,-,TRBJ2-7
CAWSVSRGLPSGREVDTQYF,TGTGCCTGGAGTGTATCCAGGGGGTTGCCTAGCGGGAGGGAAGTAGATACGCAGTATTTT,TRBV30,TRBD2,-,TRBJ2-3
CASSSPGGASRETQYF,TGTGCCAGCAGTTCCCCGGGGGGGGCGTCCAGGGAGACCCAGTACTTC,TRBV27,TRBD2,-,TRBJ2-5
CASSRNEDYGYTF,TGTGCCAGCAGTCGAAATGAGGACTATGGCTACACCTTC,TRBV6-5,-,-,TRBJ1-2
CASSITGGSYEQYF,TGTGCCAGTAGTATAACAGGGGGCTCCTACGAGCAGTACTTC,TRBV19,TRBD1,-,TRBJ2-7
CASSPPEGGQGTDTQYF,TGCGCCAGCAGTCCTCCCGAGGGTGGGCAAGGCACAGATACGCAGTATTTT,TRBV23-1,-,-,TRBJ2-3
CARSATSGRNEQFF,TGCGCCAGATCGGCGACTAGCGGGAGAAATGAGCAGTTCTTC,TRBV10-2,TRBD2,-,TRBJ2-1
CASSSPSGATNEKLFF,TGTGCCAGCAGTTCCCCCTCGGGAGCAACTAATGAAAAACTGTTTTTT,TRBV27,-,-,TRBJ1-4
CASSSGGTDTQYF,TGTGCCAGCAGCTCGGGGGGCACAGATACGCAGTATTTT,TRBV7-8,-,-,TRBJ2-3
CASSEVQTGELFF,TGTGCCAGCAGTGAGGTACAAACCGGGGAGCTGTTTTTT,TRBV6-1,-,-,TRBJ2-2
CATSDPLRGSNEQFF,TGTGCCACCAGTGACCCCCTTCGCGGTTCTAACGAGCAGTTCTTC,TRBV24-1,-,-,TRBJ2-1
CASSERISTDTQYF,TGCGCCAGCAGTGAGCGGATAAGCACAGATACGCAGTATTTT,TRBV5-1,-,-,TRBJ2-3
CASSYRGYNSPLHF,TGTGCCAGCAGTTACCGGGGATATAATTCACCCCTCCACTTT,TRBV6-5,-,-,TRBJ1-6
CASSRAGASETQYF,TGTGCCAGCAGCCGGGCAGGGGCCTCGGAGACCCAGTACTTC,TRBV6-6,-,-,TRBJ2-5
CASSIGASGSRRQFF,TGTGCCAGTAGTATAGGGGCTAGCGGGAGTAGAAGGCAGTTCTTC,TRBV19,TRBD2,-,TRBJ2-1
CASSALDSVGYTF,TGTGCCAGCAGCGCCCTAGACAGCGTAGGCTACACCTTC,TRBV7-9,-,-,TRBJ1-2
CASSSGQGSNGYTF,TGTGCCAGCAGTTCGGGGCAGGGGAGTAATGGCTACACCTTC,TRBV6-6,-,-,TRBJ1-2
CASSRPLTYEQYF,TGTGCCAGCAGCCGGCCTCTCACGTACGAGCAGTACTTC,TRBV3-1/TRBV3-2,-,-,TRBJ2-7
CSSSGSQETQYF,TGCAGCTCAAGCGGTTCGCAAGAGACCCAGTACTTC,TRBV29-1,-,-,TRBJ2-5